Below, one TCR beta chain is given with its context. The record originates from a study of blood T cell repertoires in COVID-19. Overall study context: COVID-19 samples, acute and convalescent, were from the United States, Italy and Spain. The analysed material was cDNA or gDNA that came from T cells, B-cell-depleted T cells, or PBMCs.

Losses at the gene ends were 0 bases for V and 5 bases for J; bases not matched to a gene: 7. CDR1 SGHRS and CDR2 YFSETQ come from the germline V gene. The CDR3 has 15 residues. Per the authors' pipeline: The assay estimated nucleated cells by amplifying reference gene primers. Repertoires were generated with immunoSEQ multiplex PCR, while TCRdb's copy carries only in-frame clones and drops some. V and J calls and clone size are given by that table; D and trimming were obtained from the DNA. The sample has over 200,000 clones, around 87% seen once. The V and J genes are TRBV5-1 and TRBJ2-5; TRBD1 matches at 7 bases. The sequence was obtained from a woman aged 45 to 65 with acute or convalescent COVID-19. Material: peripheral blood. CDR3: CASSLAAGGSETQYF. The CDR3 bases are TGCGCCAGCAGCTTGGCAGCAGGGGGTTCGGAGACCCAGTACTTC.